This T cell receptor beta chain appears in the sequencing data of a study of T cells in Graves' hyperthyroidism and ophthalmopathy. The diagnostic basis comprised clinical symptoms, serum thyroxine and TRAb, thyroid ultrasound and orbital computed tomography. Using RNA transcripts as the source, TCR beta CDR3 regions were amplified. A set of HTBI primers served as the primers for a first-round RT-PCR of the TCR CDR3. TCRdb re-called the multiplex PCR reads with MiXCR, one entry per CDR3 protein. The sample has 500,000 to 750,000 distinct CDR3 sequences; 14% are singletons. This CDR3 region has 17 residues. The germline gives CDR1 KGHDR, CDR2 SFDVKD. Trimming removed 3 bases from V and 2 bases from J, with 19 bases in between.

The sequence came from a woman under 30 with Graves' ophthalmopathy. This rearrangement joins TRBV24-1 to TRBJ2-7, with D possibly being TRBD1 or TRBD2 (5 bases each). Specimen: blood. The CDR3 sequence: CATSDQAAGTSTYEQYF. The CDR3 DNA reads TGTGCCACCAGTGATCAGGCAGCAGGGACCTCGACCTACGAGCAGTACTTC.